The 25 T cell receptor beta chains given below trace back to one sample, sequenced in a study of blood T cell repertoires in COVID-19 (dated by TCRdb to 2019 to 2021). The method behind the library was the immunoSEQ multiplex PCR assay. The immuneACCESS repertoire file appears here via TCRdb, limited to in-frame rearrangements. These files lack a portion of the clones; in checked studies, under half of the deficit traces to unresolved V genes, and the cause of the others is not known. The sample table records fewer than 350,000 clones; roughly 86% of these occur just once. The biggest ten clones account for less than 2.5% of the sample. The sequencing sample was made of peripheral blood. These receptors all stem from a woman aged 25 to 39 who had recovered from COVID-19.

As DNA, the CDR3 is TGTGCCAGCAGTCAAGCCTCCAATACAGGATTCTCCTACGAGCAGTACTTC. It translates to CASSQASNTGFSYEQYF. The rearrangement uses TRBV28 and TRBJ2-7, with a tentative D call TRBD1 (5 bases). Germline-derived CDR1 and CDR2 are MDHEN and SYDVKM. This CDR3 contains 17 residues. Trimming cost V 5 bases and J 0 bases, with 20 bases left between them.

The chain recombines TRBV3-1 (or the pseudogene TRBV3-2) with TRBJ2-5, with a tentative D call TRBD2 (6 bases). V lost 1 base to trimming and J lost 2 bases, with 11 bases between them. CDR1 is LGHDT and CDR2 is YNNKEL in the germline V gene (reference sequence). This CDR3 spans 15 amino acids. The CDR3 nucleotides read TGTGCCAGCAGCCAAGTTAGGCGGGATCAAGAGACCCAGTACTTC. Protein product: CASSQVRRDQETQYF.

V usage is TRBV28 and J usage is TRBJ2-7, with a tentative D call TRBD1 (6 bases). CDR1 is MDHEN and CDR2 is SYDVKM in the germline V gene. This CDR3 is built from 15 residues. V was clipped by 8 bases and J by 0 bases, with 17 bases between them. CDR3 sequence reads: CASLHPSRGSYEQYF. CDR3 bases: TGTGCCAGCCTCCACCCTTCCAGGGGCTCCTACGAGCAGTACTTC.

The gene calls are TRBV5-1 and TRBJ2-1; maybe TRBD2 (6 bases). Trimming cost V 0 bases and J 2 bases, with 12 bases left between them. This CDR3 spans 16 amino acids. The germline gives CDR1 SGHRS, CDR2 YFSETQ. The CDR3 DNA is TGCGCCAGCAGCTTGGGAGCGGGTGATCCCTACAATGAGCAGTTCTTC. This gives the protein CASSLGAGDPYNEQFF. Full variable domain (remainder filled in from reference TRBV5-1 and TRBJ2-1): KAGVTQTPRYLIKTRGQQVTLSCSPISGHRSVSWYQQTPGQGLQFLFEYFSETQRNKGNFPGRFSGRQFSNSRSEMNVSTLELGDSALYLCASSLGAGDPYNEQFFGPGTRLTVL.

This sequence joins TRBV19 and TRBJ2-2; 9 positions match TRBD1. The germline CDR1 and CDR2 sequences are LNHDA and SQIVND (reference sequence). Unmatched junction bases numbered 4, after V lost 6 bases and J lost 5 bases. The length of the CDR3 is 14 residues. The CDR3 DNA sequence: TGTGCCAGTAGAGAAGACAGGGGGACCGGGGAGCTGTTTTTT. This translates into CASREDRGTGELFF.

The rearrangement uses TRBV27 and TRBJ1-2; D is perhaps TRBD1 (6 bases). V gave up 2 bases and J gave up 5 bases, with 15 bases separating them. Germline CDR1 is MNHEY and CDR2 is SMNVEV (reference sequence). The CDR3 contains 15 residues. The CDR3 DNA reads TGTGCCAGCAGTTTAGGCGGGGGCGATATATATGGCTACACCTTC. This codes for CASSLGGGDIYGYTF.

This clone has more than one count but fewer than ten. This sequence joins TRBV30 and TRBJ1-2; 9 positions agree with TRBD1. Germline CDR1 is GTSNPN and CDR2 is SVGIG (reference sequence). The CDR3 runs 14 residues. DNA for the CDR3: TGTGCTGTCGGATCCGGGACAGGGTACTATGGCTACACCTTC. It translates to CAVGSGTGYYGYTF.

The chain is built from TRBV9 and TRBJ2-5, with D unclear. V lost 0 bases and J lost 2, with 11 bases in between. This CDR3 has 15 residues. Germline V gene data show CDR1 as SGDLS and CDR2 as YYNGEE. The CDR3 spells CASSVDTGPQETQYF. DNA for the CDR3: TGTGCCAGCAGCGTAGATACTGGGCCTCAAGAGACCCAGTACTTC.

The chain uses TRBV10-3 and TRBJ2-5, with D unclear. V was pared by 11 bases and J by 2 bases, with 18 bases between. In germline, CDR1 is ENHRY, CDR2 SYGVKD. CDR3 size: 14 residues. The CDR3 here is CAVSGSKDQETQYF. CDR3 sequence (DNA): TGTGCCGTATCAGGTAGTAAGGATCAAGAGACCCAGTACTTC.

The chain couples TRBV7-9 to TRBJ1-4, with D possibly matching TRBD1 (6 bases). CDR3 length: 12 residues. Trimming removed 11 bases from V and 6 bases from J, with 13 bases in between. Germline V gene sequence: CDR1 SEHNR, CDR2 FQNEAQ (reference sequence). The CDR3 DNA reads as TGTGCCGGGCGGGCAGGGGATGAAAAACTGTTTTTT. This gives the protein CAGRAGDEKLFF.

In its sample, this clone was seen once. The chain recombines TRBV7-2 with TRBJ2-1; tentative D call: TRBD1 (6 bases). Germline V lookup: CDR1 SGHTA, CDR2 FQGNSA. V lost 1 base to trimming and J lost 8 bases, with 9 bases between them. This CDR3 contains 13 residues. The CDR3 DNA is TGTGCCAGCAGCTTAGTATCAGGGGATGAGCAGTTCTTC. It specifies CASSLVSGDEQFF.

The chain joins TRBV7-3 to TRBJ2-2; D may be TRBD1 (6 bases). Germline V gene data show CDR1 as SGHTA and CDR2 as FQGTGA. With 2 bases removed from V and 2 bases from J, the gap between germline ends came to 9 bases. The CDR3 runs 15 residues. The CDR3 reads CASSLLQGNTGELFF. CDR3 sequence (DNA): TGTGCCAGCAGCTTACTACAGGGAAACACCGGGGAGCTGTTTTTT.

CDR3 nucleotide sequence: TGTGCCAGCAGCTTAATGGGAGATTTACAGCCCCAGCATTTT. Encoded protein: CASSLMGDLQPQHF. The rearrangement links TRBV5-5 to TRBJ1-5; D is unclear. CDR1 is SGHKS and CDR2 is YYEKEE in the germline V gene (reference sequence). The CDR3 covers 14 residues. V was pared by 2 bases and J by 7 bases, with 13 bases between. Drawing the rest from reference TRBV5-5 and TRBJ1-5, the complete variable domain is DAGVTQSPTHLIKTRGQQVTLRCSPISGHKSVSWYQQVLGQGPQFIFQYYEKEERGRGNFPDRFSARQFPNYSSELNVNALLLGDSALYLCASSLMGDLQPQHFGDGTRLSIL.

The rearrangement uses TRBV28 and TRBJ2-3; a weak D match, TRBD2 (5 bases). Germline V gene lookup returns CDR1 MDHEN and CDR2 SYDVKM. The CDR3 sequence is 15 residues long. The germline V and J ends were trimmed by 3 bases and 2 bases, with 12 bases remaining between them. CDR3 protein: CASSFSAGDTDTQYF. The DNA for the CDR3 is TGTGCCAGCAGTTTTAGCGCCGGGGACACAGATACGCAGTATTTT.

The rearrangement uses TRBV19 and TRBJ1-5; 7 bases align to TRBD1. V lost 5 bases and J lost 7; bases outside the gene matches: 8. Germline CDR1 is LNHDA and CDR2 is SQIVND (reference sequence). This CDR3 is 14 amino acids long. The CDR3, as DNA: TGTGCCAGTAGTTTTCAACAGGGGCAACAGCCCCAGCATTTT. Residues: CASSFQQGQQPQHF.

The CDR3 DNA is TGTGCCAGTAGTATTGCGCAGGGGGCCTACGAGCAGTACTTC. Protein product: CASSIAQGAYEQYF. The chain joins TRBV19 to TRBJ2-7; 7 bases fit TRBD1. The V and J ends lost 3 bases and 2 bases, in that order; junction bases with no gene match: 4. The CDR3 totals 14 residues. The V gene's germline CDR1 is LNHDA and CDR2 SQIVND (reference sequence).

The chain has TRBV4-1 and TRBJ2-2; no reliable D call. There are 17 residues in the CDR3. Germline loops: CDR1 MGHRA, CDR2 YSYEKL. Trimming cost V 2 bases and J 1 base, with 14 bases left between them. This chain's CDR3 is CASSQLGRVGNTGELFF. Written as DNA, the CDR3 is TGCGCCAGCAGCCAACTTGGTCGAGTCGGGAACACCGGGGAGCTGTTTTTT.

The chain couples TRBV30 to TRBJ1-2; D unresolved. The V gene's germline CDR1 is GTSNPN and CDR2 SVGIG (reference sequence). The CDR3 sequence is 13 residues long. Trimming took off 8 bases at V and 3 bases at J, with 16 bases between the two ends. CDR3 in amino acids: CALSRGNDYGYTF. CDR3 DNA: TGTGCCCTATCCCGGGGTAATGACTATGGCTACACCTTC.

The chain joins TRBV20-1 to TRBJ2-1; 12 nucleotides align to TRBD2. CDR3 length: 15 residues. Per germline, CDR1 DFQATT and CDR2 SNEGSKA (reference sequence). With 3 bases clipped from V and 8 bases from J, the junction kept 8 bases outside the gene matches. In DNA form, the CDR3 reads TGCAGTGCTAGTGCACTAGCGGGGGGATCAGATGAGCAGTTCTTC. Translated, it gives CSASALAGGSDEQFF.

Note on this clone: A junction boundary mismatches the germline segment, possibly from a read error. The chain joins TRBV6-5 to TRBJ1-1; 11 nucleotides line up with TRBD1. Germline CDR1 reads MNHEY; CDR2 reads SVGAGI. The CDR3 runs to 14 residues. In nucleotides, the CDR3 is TGTGCCAGCAGTTACTCGGGAGGACAGGGGGCCACCAGCTTT. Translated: CASSYSGGQGATSF.

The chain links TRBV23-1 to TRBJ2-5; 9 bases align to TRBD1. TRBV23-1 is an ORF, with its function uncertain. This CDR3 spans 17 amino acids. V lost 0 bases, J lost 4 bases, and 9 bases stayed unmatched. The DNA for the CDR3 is TGCGCCAGCAGTCAATCCGGGAGGACAGGGGCCGGAGAGACCCAGTACTTC. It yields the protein CASSQSGRTGAGETQYF.

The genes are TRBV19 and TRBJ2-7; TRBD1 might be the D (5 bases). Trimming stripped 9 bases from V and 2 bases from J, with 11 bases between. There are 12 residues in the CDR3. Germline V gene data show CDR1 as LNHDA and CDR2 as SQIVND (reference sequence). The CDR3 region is CASSQGAYEQYF. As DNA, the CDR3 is TGTGCCAGCTCCCAAGGGGCCTACGAGCAGTACTTC.

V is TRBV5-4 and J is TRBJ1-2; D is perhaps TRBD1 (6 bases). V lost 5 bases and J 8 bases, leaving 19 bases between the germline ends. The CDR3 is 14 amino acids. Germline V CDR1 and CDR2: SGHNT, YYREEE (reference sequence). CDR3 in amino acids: CASRGGGARLGYTF. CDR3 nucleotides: TGTGCCAGCAGGGGCGGGGGCGCCAGGTTGGGCTACACCTTC.

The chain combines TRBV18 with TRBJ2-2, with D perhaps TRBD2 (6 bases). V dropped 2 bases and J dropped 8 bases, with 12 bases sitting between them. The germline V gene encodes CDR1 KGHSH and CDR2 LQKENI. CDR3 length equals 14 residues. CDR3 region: CASSPKAGRGELFF. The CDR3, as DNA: TGTGCCAGCTCACCAAAGGCCGGGAGAGGGGAGCTGTTTTTT.

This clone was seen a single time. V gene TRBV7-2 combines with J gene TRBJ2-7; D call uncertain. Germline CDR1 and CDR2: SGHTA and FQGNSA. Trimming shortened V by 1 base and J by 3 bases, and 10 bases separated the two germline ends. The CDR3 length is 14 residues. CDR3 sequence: CASSLEHRIYEQYF. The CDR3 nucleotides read TGTGCCAGCAGCTTAGAACACCGTATCTACGAGCAGTACTTC.